These 17 T cell receptor beta chains were sequenced from one sample in a study of technical replicates of blood from a few donors (dated by TCRdb to the late 2010s). The method was the immunoSEQ multiplex PCR assay. TCRdb obtained this table from immuneACCESS and retained in-frame rearrangements with V and J assigned. These tables miss some clones; where compared with another copy, unresolved V genes account for less than half of the shortfall, and the remainder is unexplained. This sample gives nearly 95,000 clones in total; 90% to 97% of them show up just once. 0.36% of the sample goes to the ten largest clones. Source material: T cells isolated from PBMCs. These receptor sequences come from a human donor in good health.

The V call is TRBV19, the J call TRBJ2-1; the match to TRBD1 covers 11 bases. J was trimmed by 5 bases and V by 7 bases; bases with no gene match: 10. Germline CDR1 LNHDA, CDR2 SQIVND (reference sequence). This CDR3 is built from 16 residues. The CDR3 DNA reads TGTGCCAGTATTAAATCCGGGACAGGGGGAAACAATGAGCAGTTCTTC. Its translation is CASIKSGTGGNNEQFF.

V is TRBV5-6 and J is TRBJ2-3, with 7 bases matching TRBD2. The CDR3 totals 18 residues. The J segment lost 6 bases and the V segment lost 1 base, leaving 17 bases of the junction unmatched. Looked up from germline, CDR1 is SGHDT and CDR2 is YYEEEE. CDR3 protein: CASSLRGEGYLLSDTQYF. In nucleotides, the CDR3 is TGTGCCAGCAGCTTGCGGGGGGAGGGCTACCTACTCTCGGATACGCAGTATTTT. Drawing the rest from reference TRBV5-6 and TRBJ2-3, the complete variable domain is DAGVTQSPTHLIKTRGQQVTLRCSPKSGHDTVSWYQQALGQGPQFIFQYYEEEERQRGNFPDRFSGHQFPNYSSELNVNALLLGDSALYLCASSLRGEGYLLSDTQYFGPGTRLTVL.

In regard to this clone: One junction end disagrees with the germline gene, perhaps due to a read error. The V gene is TRBV6-5, the J gene TRBJ1-2, with TRBD1 matching 8 bases. The germline gives CDR1 MNHEY, CDR2 SVGAGI. This CDR3 contains 14 residues. In DNA form, the CDR3 reads TGCGGGAGCCGTGAGGGGACAGGCTCATATGGCCACACCTTC. Translating gives CGSREGTGSYGHTF.

In DNA, the CDR3 is TGTGCCAGCAGTGAGGACTATAGCAATCAGCCCCAGCATTTT. Protein sequence: CASSEDYSNQPQHF. V usage is TRBV6-1 and J usage is TRBJ1-5; no reliable D call. The CDR3 totals 14 residues. Trimming took off 3 bases at V and 0 bases at J, with 6 bases between the two ends. Germline V CDR1 and CDR2: MNHNS, SASEGT.

The chain links TRBV6-6 to TRBJ2-7; no reliable D call. The CDR3 is made up of 11 amino acids. V was cut by 2 bases and J by 7 bases, with 6 bases left in between. Germline-derived CDR1 and CDR2 are MNHNY and SVGAGI (reference sequence). The CDR3 sequence: CASSYGQEQYF. The CDR3 nucleotides read TGTGCCAGCAGTTACGGTCAGGAGCAGTACTTC.

The rearrangement links TRBV5-6 to TRBJ2-3, with 7 bases lining up with TRBD1. Germline V gene sequence: CDR1 SGHDT, CDR2 YYEEEE. The length of the CDR3 is 14 residues. V dropped 4 bases and J dropped 4; count of bases not matched to a gene: 6. CDR3 DNA sequence: TGTGCCAGCAGCCAGAAAACAGGGGCAGATACGCAGTATTTT. The encoded protein is CASSQKTGADTQYF.

The V call is TRBV14, the J call TRBJ2-1; tentatively, D is TRBD1 (6 bases). Trimming took 0 bases from V and 8 from J, leaving 8 bases between them. Looked up from germline, CDR1 is SGHDN and CDR2 is FVKESK. The CDR3 is 13 residues long. The CDR3 DNA is TGTGCCAGCAGCCAAGAACAGGGCGATGAGCAGTTCTTC. Amino acids: CASSQEQGDEQFF.

This clone was counted a single time. V and J are TRBV11-2 and TRBJ2-3, with D maybe TRBD2 (6 bases). Trimming removed 1 base from V and 1 base from J, with 12 bases in between. CDR1 is SGHAT, CDR2 FQNNGV, per germline. This CDR3 has 16 residues. CDR3 sequence: CASSLGRGLGTDTQYF. The CDR3 coding sequence is TGTGCCAGCAGCTTAGGAAGGGGACTTGGCACAGATACGCAGTATTTT.

J is TRBJ1-1 and V is TRBV19; TRBD1 might be the D (5 bases). V lost 5 bases and J lost 0, with 10 bases in between. In germline, CDR1 is LNHDA, CDR2 SQIVND (reference sequence). The CDR3 runs to 14 residues. The CDR3 sequence: CASSAPTVNTEAFF. The CDR3 DNA sequence: TGTGCCAGTAGTGCCCCGACAGTGAACACTGAAGCTTTCTTT.

The CDR3 reads CASSLDRGPYEQYF. The CDR3 nucleotides read TGTGCCAGCAGCTTAGACAGGGGACCCTACGAGCAGTACTTC. The genes are TRBV7-2 and TRBJ2-7; 7 bases agree with TRBD1. This CDR3 region has 14 residues. Trimming at V came to 1 base and at J to 2 bases, leaving 2 bases not matched to a gene. Germline V gene data show CDR1 as SGHTA and CDR2 as FQGNSA.

The genes are TRBV10-2 and TRBJ2-1; 8 bases agree with TRBD2. The V segment lost 2 bases and the J segment 4 bases; nucleotides outside the gene matches: 1. Germline loops: CDR1 WSHSY, CDR2 SAAADI. This CDR3 has 14 amino acids. CDR3: CASSEEREYNEQFF. CDR3 in DNA: TGCGCCAGCAGTGAGGAGCGGGAGTACAATGAGCAGTTCTTC.

This chain joins TRBV9 and TRBJ1-2; 7 bases match TRBD1. Germline CDR1 is SGDLS and CDR2 is YYNGEE. CDR3 length equals 15 residues. V shed 0 bases and J 4 bases; nucleotides not matched to a gene: 6. The CDR3 DNA follows: TGTGCCAGCAGCGTAGCTACAGGGGCAGTCTATGGCTACACCTTC. As protein: CASSVATGAVYGYTF.

This chain connects TRBV7-9 to TRBJ1-5; TRBD1 matches at 7 bases. Germline trimming cut 1 base from V and 5 bases from J; bases unmatched to any gene: 8. This CDR3 spans 16 amino acids. Germline values: CDR1 SEHNR, CDR2 FQNEAQ (reference sequence). The CDR3 spells CASSLETGLAHQPQHF. The DNA for the CDR3 is TGTGCCAGCAGCTTAGAGACAGGGCTAGCTCATCAGCCCCAGCATTTT. The full variable domain, completed using reference TRBV7-9 and TRBJ1-5, is DTGVSQNPRHKITKRGQNVTFRCDPISEHNRLYWYRQTLGQGPEFLTYFQNEAQLEKSRLLSDRFSAERPKGSFSTLEIQRTEQGDSAMYLCASSLETGLAHQPQHFGDGTRLSIL.

The rearrangement uses TRBV9 and TRBJ2-1; 7 bases match TRBD2. The germline CDR1 and CDR2 sequences are SGDLS and YYNGEE. The length of the CDR3 is 16 residues. V gave up 0 bases and J gave up 4 bases; unmatched junction bases: 7. CDR3 region: CASSVGGGSYYNEQFF. CDR3 bases: TGTGCCAGCAGCGTAGGTGGCGGGAGTTATTACAATGAGCAGTTCTTC.

The chain recombines TRBV18 with TRBJ2-1; tentative D call: TRBD2 (6 bases). V lost 2 bases to trimming and J lost 0 bases, with 14 bases between them. The CDR3 is made up of 17 amino acids. Germline CDR1 and CDR2: KGHSH and LQKENI. CDR3 nucleotides: TGTGCCAGCTCACCAGCGACGGGGGAGAGCTCCTACAATGAGCAGTTCTTC. It specifies CASSPATGESSYNEQFF. Based on the CDR3 plus reference TRBV18 and TRBJ2-1, the full variable domain is NAGVMQNPRHLVRRRGQEARLRCSPMKGHSHVYWYRQLPEEGLKFMVYLQKENIIDESGMPKERFSAEFPKEGPSILRIQQVVRGDSAAYFCASSPATGESSYNEQFFGPGTRLTVL.

The chain links TRBV2 to TRBJ2-1; 7 nucleotides align to TRBD2. Germline values: CDR1 SNHLY, CDR2 FYNNEI. With 3 bases clipped from V and 8 bases from J, the junction kept 13 bases outside the gene matches. The CDR3 is 16 residues long. CDR3 coding DNA: TGTGCCAGCAGTGATTCAGGAGCGGGACGGTTCGATGAGCAGTTCTTC. This gives the protein CASSDSGAGRFDEQFF.

V and J are TRBV9 and TRBJ2-3; no clear D. V was cut by 3 bases and J by 2 bases, with 10 bases left in between. Germline V gives CDR1 SGDLS, CDR2 YYNGEE. There are 14 residues in the CDR3. The CDR3 loop reads CASSALEPTDTQYF. The CDR3, as DNA: TGTGCCAGCAGCGCCCTAGAGCCCACAGATACGCAGTATTTT.